This TCR beta chain was profiled in a study of CD8 T cells in Susac syndrome (dated by TCRdb to about 2019). At the level of the whole study: Whether CD8+ T cell activation and differentiation in Susac syndrome was antigen driven was tested using repertoire sequencing. Clonality of the CD8+ T cell repertoire was compared between eleven to twelve healthy donors, approximately 14 Susac syndrome patients and about 15 multiple sclerosis patients.

CDR1 and CDR2, per the germline V gene (reference sequence), are LNHDA and SQIVND. The CDR3, from cysteine to phenylalanine, totals 15 residues. Just the 45-base CDR3 DNA is kept, in frame starting at base 1. Deletion took 3 bases off V and 2 bases off J, with a span of 12 bases between the germline ends. Peripheral blood CD8+ and CD4+ T cells from healthy donors, Susac syndrome patients and multiple sclerosis patients were profiled using high-throughput TCR beta sequencing. The multiple sclerosis controls were treatment-naive patients whose relapsing-remitting disease, either stable or active, fulfilled the revised McDonald criteria. Bulk CD8+ and CD4+ T cells were purified by magnetic negative isolation, whereas CD8+ TEMRA cells were enriched by FACS. Blood was collected in EDTA tubes and processed within 24 hours, with PBMCs isolated through density gradient centrifugation. PBMCs intended for TCR sequencing were frozen in liquid nitrogen and were later thawed in a 37 degrees C water bath. Purity of sorted or isolated CD4+, CD8+ and CD8+ TEMRA cells was at least 90%.

RNA was extracted using the RNeasy kit, and about 0.45 to 1 microgram was reverse transcribed with random hexamers. TCR beta CDR3 regions were amplified with the immunoSEQ multiplex PCR assay covering 54 Vbeta and 13 Jbeta segments. To correct PCR amplification bias, a synthetic template baseline was used for both primer optimization and computational correction. The authors' analysis ran thus. Only productive sequences were kept, with reads annotated to V, D and J genes according to IMGT and analyzed in immunoSEQ Analyzer. To calculate clonality, Shannon entropy was normalized by log2 of the number of productive unique sequences and then subtracted from one. For each patient and control, public and private clones were evaluated among the 100 most prevalent clones. Clones were defined as Susac-specific if absent from the healthy and MS cohorts, from 900 to 1,300 published viral clones and from other ImmuneACCESS disease sequences. TCRdb trimmed public reads at Q25 via fastp, called clones via MiXCR and kept in-frame beta chains. Every distinct CDR3 protein forms one entry, paired with its most common genes and DNA. The V and J calls and clone size come from TCRdb's table, not from the authors' own analysis. For this sample the table gives about 400,000 distinct CDR3 sequences, of which more than 80% were detected only once. The top ten constitute approximately 0.12% of the sample.

Remarks on this clonotype: Its antigen is currently not known. Per-base quality was not reported, and no clone a single base away is much larger than it.

Overall results and qualifications from the work: The study acknowledged that relatively few individuals were included in the TCR sequencing and HLA analysis.

Material: CD8+ T cells from PBMCs. This sequence originates from a human donor with multiple sclerosis. This sequence uses TRBV19 and TRBJ2-3, with no D gene named confidently. The DNA is as follows: TGTGCCAGTAGTATGATGGCAGCCCTCACAGATACGCAGTATTTT. Its protein reads: CASSMMAALTDTQYF. The full variable domain, with segments outside the CDR3 supplied by the reference TRBV19 and TRBJ2-3 proteins, appears as DGGITQSPKYLFRKEGQNVTLSCEQNLNHDAMYWYRQDPGQGLRLIYYSQIVNDFQKGDIAEGYSVSREKKESFPLTVTSAQKNPTAFYLCASSMMAALTDTQYFGPGTRLTVL.